The following is a T cell receptor beta chain sequence with its context. Its antigen is unknown. The record originates from a study of cytomegalovirus exposure and HLA in healthy donors. Researchers ran the PCR with 60 Vbeta and 13 Jbeta primers. Produced via immunoSEQ multiplex PCR; TCRdb's table is partial and in-frame only. The data contain over 150,000 clones, about four fifths of them singletons. V was pared by 6 bases and J by 6 bases, with 20 bases between. Looked up from germline, CDR1 is MNHNS and CDR2 is SASEGT. This CDR3 has 15 amino acids. General observations from the study: Among the CMV-associated chains, a few were confirmed in vitro as specific for CMV antigens. TRBV6-2, TRBV6-3 and other indistinguishable V segments were excluded.

Each donor was healthy, and each was a bone marrow donor. This receptor was identified in a woman aged 45 to 65 in good health and CMV-seropositive. The V gene is TRBV6-1, the J gene TRBJ1-2, with D perhaps TRBD1 (5 bases). Sequencing input: PBMCs. The CDR3 sequence is CASSGLGKGSHGYTF. The CDR3, as DNA: TGTGCCAGCAGCGGTTTGGGGAAGGGGTCTCATGGCTACACCTTC.